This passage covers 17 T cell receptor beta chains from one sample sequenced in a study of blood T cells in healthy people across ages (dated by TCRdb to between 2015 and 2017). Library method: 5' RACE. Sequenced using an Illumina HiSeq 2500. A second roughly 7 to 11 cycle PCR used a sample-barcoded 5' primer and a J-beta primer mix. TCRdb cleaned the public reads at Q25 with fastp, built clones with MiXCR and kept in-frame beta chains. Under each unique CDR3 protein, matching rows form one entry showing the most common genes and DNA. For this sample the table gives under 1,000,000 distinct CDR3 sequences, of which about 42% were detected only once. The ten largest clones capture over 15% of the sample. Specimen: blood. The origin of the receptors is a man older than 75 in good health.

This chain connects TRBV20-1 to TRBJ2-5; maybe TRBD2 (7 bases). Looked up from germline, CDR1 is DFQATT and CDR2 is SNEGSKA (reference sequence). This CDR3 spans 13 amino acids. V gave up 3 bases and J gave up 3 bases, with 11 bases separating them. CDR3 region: CSARGGGKETQYF. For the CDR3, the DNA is TGCAGTGCTAGGGGCGGGGGCAAAGAGACCCAGTACTTC.

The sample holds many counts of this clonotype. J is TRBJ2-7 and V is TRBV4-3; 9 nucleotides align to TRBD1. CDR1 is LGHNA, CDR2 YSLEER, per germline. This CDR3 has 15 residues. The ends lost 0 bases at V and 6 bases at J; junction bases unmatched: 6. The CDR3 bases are TGCGCCAGCAGCCAAGAGGGGGACAGGGATGCCGAGCAGTACTTC. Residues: CASSQEGDRDAEQYF.

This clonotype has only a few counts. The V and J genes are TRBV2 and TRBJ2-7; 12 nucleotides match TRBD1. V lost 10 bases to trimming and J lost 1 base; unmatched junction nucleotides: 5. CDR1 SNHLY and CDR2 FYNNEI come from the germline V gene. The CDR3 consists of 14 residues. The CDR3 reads CANKGQGASYEQYF. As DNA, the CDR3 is TGTGCCAACAAGGGACAGGGGGCTTCCTACGAGCAGTACTTC.

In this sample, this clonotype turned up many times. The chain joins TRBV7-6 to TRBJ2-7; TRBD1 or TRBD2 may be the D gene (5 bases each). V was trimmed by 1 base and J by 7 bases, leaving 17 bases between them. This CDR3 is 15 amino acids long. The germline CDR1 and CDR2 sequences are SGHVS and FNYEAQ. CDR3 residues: CASSLGGTGIGEQYF. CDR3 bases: TGTGCCAGCAGCTTAGGAGGGACCGGGATAGGGGAGCAGTACTTC.

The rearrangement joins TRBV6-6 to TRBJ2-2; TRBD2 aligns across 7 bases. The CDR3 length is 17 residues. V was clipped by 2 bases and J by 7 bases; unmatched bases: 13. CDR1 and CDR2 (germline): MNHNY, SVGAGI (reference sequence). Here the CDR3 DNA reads TGTGCCAGCAGTTACCAGACTGGCGGGAGATTGGGCGGGGAGCTGTTTTTT. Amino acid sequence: CASSYQTGGRLGGELFF.

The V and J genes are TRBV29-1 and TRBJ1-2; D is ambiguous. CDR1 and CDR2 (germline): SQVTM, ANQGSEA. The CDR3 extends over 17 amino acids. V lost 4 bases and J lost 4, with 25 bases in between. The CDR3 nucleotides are TGCAGCGTTGGGGCCCGGCGGCCCCTGAGTGGAGCCTATGGCTACACCTTC. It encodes CSVGARRPLSGAYGYTF.

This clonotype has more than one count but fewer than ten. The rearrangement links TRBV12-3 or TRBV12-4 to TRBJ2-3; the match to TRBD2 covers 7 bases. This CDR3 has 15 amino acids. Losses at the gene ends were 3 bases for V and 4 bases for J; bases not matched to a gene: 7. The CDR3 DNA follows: TGTGCCAGCAGTTTTTCCCGCGGGAGCGCAGATACGCAGTATTTT. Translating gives CASSFSRGSADTQYF.

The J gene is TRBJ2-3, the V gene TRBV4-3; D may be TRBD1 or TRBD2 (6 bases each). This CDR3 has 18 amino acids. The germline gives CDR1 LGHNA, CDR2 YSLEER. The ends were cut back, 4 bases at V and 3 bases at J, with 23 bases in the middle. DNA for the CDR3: TGCGCCAGCAGCCTTAGTTACCGGGGGCGCCTTAGTACAGATACGCAGTATTTT. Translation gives CASSLSYRGRLSTDTQYF.

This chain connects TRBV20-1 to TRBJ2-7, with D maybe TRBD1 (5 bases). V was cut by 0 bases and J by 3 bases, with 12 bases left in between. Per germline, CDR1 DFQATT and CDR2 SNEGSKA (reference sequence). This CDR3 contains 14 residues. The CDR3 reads CSARDTGLNYEQYF. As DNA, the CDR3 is TGCAGTGCTAGAGATACAGGCCTTAACTACGAGCAGTACTTC.

CDR3 sequence: CASSARLGDTQYF. The CDR3 coding sequence is TGTGCCAGCAGCGCCCGACTTGGAGATACGCAGTATTTT. This chain uses TRBV7-2 with TRBJ2-3; no reliable D call. The germline V gene encodes CDR1 SGHTA and CDR2 FQGNSA. V lost 5 bases and J lost 5, with 11 bases in between. The CDR3 loop spans 13 amino acids.

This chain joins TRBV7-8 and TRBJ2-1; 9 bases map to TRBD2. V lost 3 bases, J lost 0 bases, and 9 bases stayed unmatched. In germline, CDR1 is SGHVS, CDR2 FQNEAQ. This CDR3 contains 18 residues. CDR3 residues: CASSFGWSGGSSYNEQFF. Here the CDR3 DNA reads TGTGCCAGCAGCTTCGGTTGGAGCGGGGGGAGCTCCTACAATGAGCAGTTCTTC.

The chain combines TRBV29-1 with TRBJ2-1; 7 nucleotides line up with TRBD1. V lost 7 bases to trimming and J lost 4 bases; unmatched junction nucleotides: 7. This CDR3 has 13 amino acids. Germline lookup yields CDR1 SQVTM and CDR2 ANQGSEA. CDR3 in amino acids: CSAGQEAYNEQFF. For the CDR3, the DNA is TGCAGCGCCGGACAGGAGGCGTACAATGAGCAGTTCTTC.

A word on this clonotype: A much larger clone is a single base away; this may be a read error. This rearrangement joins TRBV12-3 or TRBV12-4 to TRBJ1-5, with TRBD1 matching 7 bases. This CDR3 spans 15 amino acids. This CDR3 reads CAGSTTGNSNQPQHF. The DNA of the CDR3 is TGTGCCGGCAGCACGACAGGGAATAGCAATCAGCCCCAGCATTTT.

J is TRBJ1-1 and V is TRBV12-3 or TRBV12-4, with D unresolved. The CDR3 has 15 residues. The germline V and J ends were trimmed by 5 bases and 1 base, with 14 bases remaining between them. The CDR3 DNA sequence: TGTGCCAGCAGTGAGATTGGGAGAACGAACACTGAAGCTTTCTTT. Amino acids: CASSEIGRTNTEAFF.

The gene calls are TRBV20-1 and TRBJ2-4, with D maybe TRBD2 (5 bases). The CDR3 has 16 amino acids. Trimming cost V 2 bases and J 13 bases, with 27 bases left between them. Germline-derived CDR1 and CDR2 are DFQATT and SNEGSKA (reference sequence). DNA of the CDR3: TGCAGTGCTAGAAAGAGTTATGAGGGCTCCTACAATGAGCAGTACTTC. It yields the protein CSARKSYEGSYNEQYF.

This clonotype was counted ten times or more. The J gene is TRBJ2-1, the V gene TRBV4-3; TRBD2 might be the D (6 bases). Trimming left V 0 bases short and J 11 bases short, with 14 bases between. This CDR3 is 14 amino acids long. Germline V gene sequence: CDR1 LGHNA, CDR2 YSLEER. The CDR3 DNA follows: TGCGCCAGCAGCCAAGAGTTCCCTAGCGCTCAGCAGTTCTTC. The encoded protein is CASSQEFPSAQQFF.

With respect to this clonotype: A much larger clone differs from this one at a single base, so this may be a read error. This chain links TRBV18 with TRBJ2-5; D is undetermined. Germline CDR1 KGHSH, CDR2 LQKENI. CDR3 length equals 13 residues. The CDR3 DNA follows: TGTGCCTGCTCACCACAGATCCAAGAGACCCAGTACTTC. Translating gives CACSPQIQETQYF.